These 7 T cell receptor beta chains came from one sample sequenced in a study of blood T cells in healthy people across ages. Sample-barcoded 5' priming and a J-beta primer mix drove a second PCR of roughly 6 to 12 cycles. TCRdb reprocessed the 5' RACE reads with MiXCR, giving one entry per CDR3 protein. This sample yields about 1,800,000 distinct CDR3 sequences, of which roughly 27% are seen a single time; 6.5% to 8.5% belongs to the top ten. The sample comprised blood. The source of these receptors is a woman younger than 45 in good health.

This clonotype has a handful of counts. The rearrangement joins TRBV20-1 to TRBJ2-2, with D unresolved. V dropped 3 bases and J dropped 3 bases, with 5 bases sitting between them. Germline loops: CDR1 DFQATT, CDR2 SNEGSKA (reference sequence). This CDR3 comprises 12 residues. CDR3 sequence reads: CSARSDTGELFF. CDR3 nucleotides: TGCAGTGCTAGGTCCGACACCGGGGAGCTGTTTTTT.

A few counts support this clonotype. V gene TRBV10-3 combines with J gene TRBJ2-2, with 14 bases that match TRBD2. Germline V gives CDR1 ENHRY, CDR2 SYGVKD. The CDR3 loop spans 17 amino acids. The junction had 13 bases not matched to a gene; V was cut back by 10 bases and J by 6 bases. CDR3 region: CATRTSGRNLGPGELFF. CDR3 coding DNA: TGTGCCACCCGGACTAGCGGGAGGAACCTAGGTCCCGGGGAGCTGTTTTTT.

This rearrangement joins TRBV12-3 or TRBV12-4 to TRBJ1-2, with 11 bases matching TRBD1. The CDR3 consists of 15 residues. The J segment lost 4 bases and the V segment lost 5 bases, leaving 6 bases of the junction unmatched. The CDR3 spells CASSPTGTGGYGYTF. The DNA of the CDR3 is TGTGCCAGCAGTCCTACCGGGACAGGGGGCTATGGCTACACCTTC.

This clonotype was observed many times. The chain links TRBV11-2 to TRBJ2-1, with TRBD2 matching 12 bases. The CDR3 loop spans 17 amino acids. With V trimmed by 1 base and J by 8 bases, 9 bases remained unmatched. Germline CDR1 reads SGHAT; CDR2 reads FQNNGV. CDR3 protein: CASSLGSPSGRAHEQFF. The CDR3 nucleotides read TGTGCCAGCAGCTTAGGTAGCCCTAGCGGGAGGGCCCATGAGCAGTTCTTC.

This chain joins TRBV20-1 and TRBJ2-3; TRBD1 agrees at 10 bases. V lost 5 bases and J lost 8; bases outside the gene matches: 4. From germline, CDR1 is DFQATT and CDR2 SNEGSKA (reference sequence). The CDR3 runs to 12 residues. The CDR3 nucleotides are TGCAGTGCTCCGGGACAGGGGCGTACGCAGTATTTT. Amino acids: CSAPGQGRTQYF.

CDR3 sequence reads: CASSLIQGAPDTQYF. The CDR3, as DNA: TGTGCCAGCAGTTTGATACAGGGGGCCCCAGATACGCAGTATTTT. The chain joins TRBV27 to TRBJ2-3, with TRBD1 matching over 9 bases. Germline values: CDR1 MNHEY, CDR2 SMNVEV (reference sequence). V lost 3 bases to trimming and J lost 4 bases; unmatched junction nucleotides: 5. This CDR3 contains 15 residues.

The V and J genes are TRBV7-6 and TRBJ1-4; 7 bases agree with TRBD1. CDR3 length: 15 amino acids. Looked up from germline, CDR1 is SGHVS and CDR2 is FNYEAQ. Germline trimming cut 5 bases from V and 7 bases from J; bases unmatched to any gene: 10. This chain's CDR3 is CASSPQGTVGEKLFF. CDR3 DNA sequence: TGTGCCAGCAGCCCGCAGGGGACAGTGGGTGAAAAACTGTTTTTT.